These 18 T cell receptor beta chains came from one sample sequenced in a study of blood T cells in healthy people across ages. The second PCR ran roughly 6 to 11 cycles with a sample-barcoded 5' primer and J-beta primers. TCRdb independently ran MiXCR on the 5' RACE reads; one entry per CDR3 protein. The data contain about 1.1 million distinct CDR3 sequences, 35% to 40% of them singletons. The sample comprised blood. These receptors originate from a young man in good health.

This chain uses TRBV10-3 with TRBJ1-2, with D unclear. Trimming left V 4 bases short and J 4 bases short, with 7 bases between. The CDR3 covers 12 residues. The germline V gene encodes CDR1 ENHRY and CDR2 SYGVKD. The CDR3 DNA sequence: TGTGCCATCAGTGTCGGTGGCTATGGCTACACCTTC. Protein: CAISVGGYGYTF.

This clonotype was seen a few times. This chain connects TRBV9 to TRBJ1-2; D is possibly TRBD1 (6 bases). Germline V gives CDR1 SGDLS, CDR2 YYNGEE. This CDR3 has 15 residues. V was pared by 4 bases and J by 6 bases, with 19 bases between. Here the CDR3 DNA reads TGTGCCAGCAGCTCCTGGGACACCCTTGTCGATGGCTACACCTTC. It is translated as CASSSWDTLVDGYTF.

V gene TRBV4-1 combines with J gene TRBJ1-3, with a tentative D call TRBD1 (5 bases). The V end was cut by 0 bases, the J end by 4 bases, with 16 bases between. The CDR3 has 17 residues. CDR1 is MGHRA and CDR2 is YSYEKL in the germline V gene. CDR3 sequence: CASSQDRAGISGNTIYF. CDR3 coding DNA: TGCGCCAGCAGCCAAGATCGCGCAGGGATCTCAGGAAACACCATATATTTT.

The chain recombines TRBV7-2 with TRBJ1-2; D gene uncertain. CDR3 length: 14 residues. Between the trimmed V and J ends, which lost 5 bases and 1 base, there was a span of 11 bases. Germline V CDR1 and CDR2: SGHTA, FQGNSA. The CDR3 nucleotides read TGTGCCAGCAGCCCAGACTCCGATAACTATGGCTACACCTTC. This encodes CASSPDSDNYGYTF.

The V gene is TRBV5-5, the J gene TRBJ2-5; D not resolved. The DNA end lines up better with TRBJ2-4; the J call may be wrong. Looked up from germline, CDR1 is SGHKS and CDR2 is YYEKEE (reference sequence). This CDR3 is 14 amino acids long. The CDR3, as DNA: TGTGCCAGCAGCTTGGCTGGCAGTCAAAACATTCAGTACTTC. This translates into CASSLAGSQNIQYF.

The V call is TRBV4-3, the J call TRBJ2-3; a possible D gene is TRBD2 (5 bases). Germline CDR1 is LGHNA and CDR2 is YSLEER. This CDR3 is built from 15 residues. V was clipped by 3 bases and J by 8 bases, with 18 bases between them. CDR3 in DNA: TGCGCCAGCAGCCACTCTGAGGGCATAAGAGGTACGCAGTATTTT. This encodes CASSHSEGIRGTQYF.

The rearrangement joins TRBV4-3 to TRBJ1-1, with D tentatively TRBD1 (5 bases). The V end lost 6 bases, the J end lost 1 base, and 21 bases lay between the germline ends. Germline V lookup: CDR1 LGHNA, CDR2 YSLEER. The length of the CDR3 is 17 residues. The CDR3 DNA is TGCGCCAGCAGACAACGGCTAAAGGGACCCAGGAACACTGAAGCTTTCTTT. Its translation is CASRQRLKGPRNTEAFF.

Comment on this clonotype: Sequence at one end of the junction differs from germline and may be a read error. The V gene is TRBV6-5, the J gene TRBJ2-1; 10 nucleotides line up with TRBD2. CDR1 and CDR2 (germline): MNHEY, SVGAGI. This CDR3 spans 15 amino acids. The CDR3 sequence: CAGSRAGGPYNEQFF. The CDR3 DNA follows: TGTGCCGGCAGCCGAGCGGGGGGGCCTTACAATGAGCAGTTCTTC.

This clonotype was counted only a few times. The chain carries TRBV6-6 and TRBJ1-2; D unclear. Trimming shortened V by 2 bases and J by 0 bases, and 16 bases separated the two germline ends. The CDR3 contains 17 residues. Germline V gives CDR1 MNHNY, CDR2 SVGAGI (reference sequence). CDR3 bases: TGTGCCAGCAGTTACGGCGGAGGTCCGGGGACTAACTATGGCTACACCTTC. Encoded protein: CASSYGGGPGTNYGYTF.

J is TRBJ2-2 and V is TRBV6-6; D is uncertain. Germline values: CDR1 MNHNY, CDR2 SVGAGI (reference sequence). Trimming left V 2 bases short and J 2 bases short, with 12 bases between. This CDR3 region has 16 residues. The CDR3 DNA sequence: TGTGCCAGCAGTTACGGCCAGCAAATCAACACCGGGGAGCTGTTTTTT. It specifies CASSYGQQINTGELFF.

This clonotype was seen only a few times. The genes are TRBV27 and TRBJ2-3; weak D call: TRBD2 (5 bases). Germline CDR1 is MNHEY and CDR2 is SMNVEV (reference sequence). CDR3 length: 16 amino acids. Trimming removed 0 bases at V and 0 bases at J, with 10 bases between. CDR3 region: CASSLSGSRSTDTQYF. CDR3 DNA sequence: TGTGCCAGCAGTTTATCGGGGAGCAGGAGCACAGATACGCAGTATTTT.

This clonotype has more than one count but fewer than ten. This sequence joins TRBV2 and TRBJ2-1; D remains ambiguous. CDR1 and CDR2 from the germline V gene are SNHLY and FYNNEI. CDR3 length: 15 residues. Between the trimmed V and J ends, which lost 0 bases and 6 bases, there was a span of 12 bases. For the CDR3, the DNA is TGTGCCAGCAGTGAAGCGGCTAGTTTGGTCAATGAGCAGTTCTTC. This codes for CASSEAASLVNEQFF. The variable domain in full, with the rest retrieved from reference TRBV2 and TRBJ2-1, is EPEVTQTPSHQVTQMGQEVILRCVPISNHLYFYWYRQILGQKVEFLVSFYNNEISEKSEIFDDQFSVERPDGSNFTLKIRSTKLEDSAMYFCASSEAASLVNEQFFGPGTRLTVL.

The V gene is TRBV12-3 or TRBV12-4, the J gene TRBJ2-5; possible D gene TRBD2, 6 bases. The CDR3 totals 14 residues. Trimming removed 3 bases from V and 12 bases from J, with 20 bases in between. CDR3 sequence: CASSFRDSLSGEYF. CDR3 sequence (DNA): TGTGCCAGCAGTTTTAGGGACTCCCTGTCCGGGGAGTACTTC.

Only a few counts were recorded for this clonotype. The rearrangement links TRBV28 to TRBJ2-1, with 7 positions matching TRBD1. Per germline, CDR1 MDHEN and CDR2 SYDVKM. After removal of 4 bases from V and 8 bases from J, the junction contained 11 bases not matched to a gene. The CDR3 totals 15 residues. The CDR3 loop reads CASSSAHRGGHEQFF. CDR3 sequence (DNA): TGTGCCAGCAGTTCGGCGCACAGGGGTGGACATGAGCAGTTCTTC.

This clonotype turned up a few times. V and J are TRBV5-1 and TRBJ2-7, with 9 bases lining up with TRBD2. Per the germline V gene, CDR1 is SGHRS and CDR2 is YFSETQ. The CDR3 length is 15 residues. The ends lost 4 bases at V and 1 base at J; junction bases unmatched: 6. CDR3 amino acids: CASSPPAGGSYEQYF. The CDR3 DNA follows: TGCGCCAGCAGCCCCCCAGCGGGGGGTTCCTACGAGCAGTACTTC.

Of note for this clonotype: Since a much larger clone is just one base distant, this may be a read error. The V and J genes are TRBV7-9 and TRBJ1-1; 7 nucleotides agree with TRBD1. Germline loops: CDR1 SEHNR, CDR2 FQNEAQ (reference sequence). The CDR3 runs 12 residues. The CDR3 region has the DNA TGTGCCGGCAGCTTTTCGGACAGGGAAGCTTTCTTT. Translated, it gives CAGSFSDREAFF.

The CDR3 sequence: CASSLAGRLTHEQYF. The CDR3 region has the DNA TGCGCCAGCAGCTTGGCCGGGCGGTTGACCCACGAGCAGTACTTC. The V and J genes are TRBV5-1 and TRBJ2-7; the D is unclear. The CDR3 contains 15 residues. Between the trimmed V and J ends, which lost 0 bases and 5 bases, there was a span of 15 bases. Looked up from germline, CDR1 is SGHRS and CDR2 is YFSETQ.

The chain carries TRBV5-5 and TRBJ1-1; D is unclear. Trimming removed 2 bases at V and 1 base at J, with 9 bases between. CDR1 and CDR2 (germline): SGHKS, YYEKEE (reference sequence). The CDR3 has 14 residues. The CDR3 spells CASSFWARNTEAFF. The CDR3 coding sequence is TGTGCCAGCAGCTTTTGGGCGAGGAACACTGAAGCTTTCTTT.